This section outlines one TCR beta chain sequence together with its context. Its specificity is not known. The data were obtained in a study of T-cell memory formation after mild COVID-19. Study conclusions and caveats: Largely, contracting CD4+ clones fell within CM and EM, and contracting CD8+ clones within EMRA. Later expanders leaned toward CD4+, whereas clones contracting from day 15 to 85 were balanced CD4/CD8. Certain responding clones were present in pre-infection memory, suggesting participation of cross-reactive memory.

Constant-segment primers were used for 5'RACE, and the resulting TCR alpha and TCR beta cDNA libraries carried sample barcodes and UMIs. TCRdb independently ran MiXCR on the 5' RACE reads; one entry per CDR3 protein. The sample carries about 280,000 distinct CDR3 sequences, less than 9.5% recorded once. The CDR3 sequence is 15 residues long. Trimming removed 6 bases from V and 6 bases from J, with 17 bases in between. Sequencing was carried out using PBMCs or a T cell subset sorted from them (not recorded which). The V gene is TRBV12-3 or TRBV12-4, the J gene TRBJ2-2; possibly TRBD1 for D (6 bases). The receptor was derived from a man between 18 and 29 years old who had mild COVID-19 (a few samples of this study predate the infection). Cell type and time point are not known. The DNA for the CDR3 is TGTGCCAGCAGAGCCCAGGGGAACACGGCCGGGGAGCTGTTTTTT. Its protein product is CASRAQGNTAGELFF.